Following are 11 T cell receptor beta chains from one sample sequenced in a study of Graves' ophthalmopathy and Graves' hyperthyroidism. Using RNA transcripts, the TCR beta CDR3 regions were amplified. In the first round, RT-PCR was carried out with HTBI primers, and a multiplex PCR formed the second round. MiXCR, run by TCRdb on the multiplex PCR reads, gives a single entry per CDR3 protein. The table lists approximately 640,000 distinct CDR3 sequences, approximately 39% of them singletons, with around 3% in the top ten. Sequencing was done on a sample of peripheral blood. These receptors came from an adult man with Graves' ophthalmopathy.

The V and J genes are TRBV6-2 or TRBV6-3 and TRBJ2-7; 9 nucleotides match TRBD1. Germline assignment: CDR1 MNHEY and CDR2 SVGEGT. There are 15 residues in the CDR3. V lost 6 bases and J lost 3; bases outside the gene matches: 9. CDR3 nucleotides: TGTGCCAGCAGACTCGGGACAGGGATTTTCTACGAGCAGTACTTC. This translates into CASRLGTGIFYEQYF.

The chain uses TRBV7-2 and TRBJ1-2, with 7 bases matching TRBD1. The CDR3 sequence is 14 residues long. The V gene's germline CDR1 is SGHTA and CDR2 FQGNSA. Trimming removed 7 bases from V and 3 bases from J; junction bases left unmatched: 8. CDR3 region: CASTRQGSHYGYTF. CDR3 nucleotides: TGTGCCAGCACCCGACAGGGCTCCCACTATGGCTACACCTTC.

This clonotype showed up just a few times. This chain uses TRBV25-1 with TRBJ2-1; unclear D gene. Germline V lookup: CDR1 MGHDK, CDR2 SYGVNS. Trimming shortened V by 7 bases and J by 1 base, and 17 bases separated the two germline ends. CDR3 length: 16 residues. DNA of the CDR3: TGTGCCAGCAAAATCGTGGACGAGTTGTCCTACAATGAGCAGTTCTTC. Amino acid sequence: CASKIVDELSYNEQFF.

The table lists this clonotype with many counts. The chain combines TRBV9 with TRBJ1-6; D unclear. CDR1 and CDR2 from the germline V gene are SGDLS and YYNGEE. The CDR3 consists of 12 residues. V was pared by 5 bases and J by 9 bases, with 9 bases between. The CDR3 region has the DNA TGTGCCAGCAGTGCATCGGGTTCACCCCTCCACTTT. Residues: CASSASGSPLHF.

The V and J genes are TRBV4-2 and TRBJ2-7; no definite D call. Trimming cost V 2 bases and J 1 base, with 24 bases left between them. Per the germline V gene, CDR1 is LGHNA and CDR2 is YNFKEQ. The CDR3 covers 19 residues. CDR3 in DNA: TGTGCCAGCAGCCAACTCCTCTCGACGAAGCCCTCCCCGTCCTACGAGCAGTACTTC. Translating gives CASSQLLSTKPSPSYEQYF.

For this clonotype: The junction and the germline gene differ at one end; a read error may be behind it. The chain has TRBV18 and TRBJ1-5; D call uncertain. The length of the CDR3 is 12 residues. Germline V gene data show CDR1 as KGHSH and CDR2 as LQKENI. The CDR3, as DNA: TGTGCCAGCCCACCACCAGATCAGCCCCAGCATTTT. This sequence encodes CASPPPDQPQHF.

This clonotype has just a few counts. The chain is built from TRBV6-5 and TRBJ2-5; D perhaps matches TRBD2 (6 bases). Trimming cost V 5 bases and J 2 bases, with 15 bases left between them. From germline, CDR1 is MNHEY and CDR2 SVGAGI. The length of the CDR3 is 15 residues. In DNA, the CDR3 is TGTGCCAGCAGTGGGGGTGGGGCGGGGCAAGAGACCCAGTACTTC. This translates into CASSGGGAGQETQYF.

This clonotype has a count of ten or more. This chain links TRBV7-6 with TRBJ1-4; no clear D. CDR3 length equals 15 residues. Germline lookup yields CDR1 SGHVS and CDR2 FNYEAQ. Trimming took 1 base from V and 8 from J, leaving 14 bases between them. CDR3 region: CASSLGPTAREKLFF. For the CDR3, the DNA is TGTGCCAGCAGCTTAGGGCCAACCGCTAGGGAAAAACTGTTTTTT.

The V call is TRBV7-2, the J call TRBJ1-5; 7 positions match TRBD1. Per the germline V gene, CDR1 is SGHTA and CDR2 is FQGNSA. The CDR3 totals 16 residues. V lost 5 bases and J lost 2; bases outside the gene matches: 9. CDR3 residues: CASSPLRGEGNQPQHF. As DNA, the CDR3 is TGTGCCAGCAGCCCTCTCAGGGGGGAAGGCAATCAGCCCCAGCATTTT.

The gene calls are TRBV10-3 and TRBJ1-2; TRBD1 might be the D (6 bases). The germline V and J ends were trimmed by 10 bases and 12 bases, with 21 bases remaining between them. The length of the CDR3 is 12 residues. Germline assignment: CDR1 ENHRY and CDR2 SYGVKD. CDR3 sequence: CATGGGNSGNTF. DNA of the CDR3: TGTGCCACGGGGGGCGGAAACTCTGGAAACACCTTC.

The chain recombines TRBV10-3 with TRBJ1-1; 7 positions agree with TRBD1. Germline V gene lookup returns CDR1 ENHRY and CDR2 SYGVKD. V lost 7 bases, J lost 8 bases, and 4 bases stayed unmatched. This CDR3 comprises 11 residues. CDR3 residues: CAINTGVEAFF. CDR3 bases: TGTGCCATCAACACAGGGGTGGAAGCTTTCTTT.